These T cell receptor beta chains were read from a single sample in a study of T-cell memory formation after mild COVID-19. TCRdb reprocessed the 5' RACE reads via MiXCR and lists one record per CDR3 protein. The sample records around 370,000 distinct CDR3 sequences, 21% being singletons. The source material was PBMCs or a T cell subset sorted from them (not recorded which). These receptors all come from an adult woman who had mild COVID-19 (a few samples of this study predate the infection). Cell type and time point are not known. Both conserved end residues are trimmed from each CDR3. The D gene is left open where the match is weak.

d_call j_call v_call cdr3_aa
. TRBJ1-1 TRBV30 AWSAGLLNTEAF
. TRBJ2-3 TRBV9 ASSVYGSTDTQY
. TRBJ2-6 TRBV5-1 ASSFAGGSKILT
. TRBJ2-7 TRBV12-3/TRBV12-4 ASSRGHPYEQY
. TRBJ1-1 TRBV20-1 SAKDPRANTEAF
. TRBJ2-5 TRBV3-1 ASSRRTTLETQY
TRBD2 TRBJ2-5 TRBV7-2 ASSYNSGSSETQY
. TRBJ2-3 TRBV18 ASSPRTVQSTDTQY
. TRBJ1-1 TRBV6-5 ASSYSWAPDTEAF
TRBD2 TRBJ2-3 TRBV20-1 SAVSGGTASTDTQY
. TRBJ2-1 TRBV5-1 ASSPGAGELNEQF
. TRBJ2-7 TRBV5-6 ASSLAARPGYEQY
TRBD1 TRBJ1-4 TRBV7-9 ASTLGQLNEKLF
. TRBJ2-1 TRBV20-1 RVTRGNEQF
. TRBJ2-1 TRBV12-3/TRBV12-4 ASSPGTGQF
TRBD1 TRBJ1-1 TRBV7-2 ASSRDRNTEAF
. TRBJ2-7 TRBV6-1 ASRKTGTSYEQY
TRBD2 TRBJ2-7 TRBV28 ASSLGGTSGFEQY
TRBD2 TRBJ2-1 TRBV20-1 SAPSGGDFDEQF
TRBD2 TRBJ2-7 TRBV5-5 ASSPGTSVHEQY
. TRBJ2-5 TRBV7-2 ASSQAEGHKLETQY
. TRBJ1-5 TRBV20-1 SASRGPDQPQH
. TRBJ2-3 TRBV6-1 ASREKGGRADTQY
TRBD1 TRBJ2-5 TRBV2 ASRKTGFQETQY
TRBD1 TRBJ2-7 TRBV2 ASTLRDRGYEQY
TRBD1 TRBJ2-3 TRBV7-8 ATCRGPSTDTQY
. TRBJ2-1 TRBV7-9 ASSRDKDEQF
TRBD1 TRBJ2-7 TRBV12-3/TRBV12-4 ASTDQGTAEHEQY
TRBD1 TRBJ1-2 TRBV12-3/TRBV12-4 ASTRQGSDYGYT
. TRBJ2-3 TRBV20-1 SALDSYTQY
. TRBJ2-5 TRBV25-1 ASSGGIEETQY
TRBD2 TRBJ2-4 TRBV4-2 ASSQESSGDIQY
. TRBJ2-2 TRBV20-1 SARGGRLAGELF
. TRBJ2-1 TRBV2 ASSAIVSGVRGNEQF
TRBD1 TRBJ2-5 TRBV7-8 ASSLLWDRSHQETQY
TRBD2 TRBJ2-2 TRBV2 ASSERGQRGGLAGELF
. TRBJ2-7 TRBV4-3 ASSQDLGYEQY
. TRBJ2-4 TRBV6-1 ASEIGTGTVAKNIQY
. TRBJ2-7 TRBV20-1 SARDRQRFEQY
. TRBJ1-2 TRBV12-3/TRBV12-4 ASRRASGYT
. TRBJ2-7 TRBV3-1 ASSPPLTGATYEQY
. TRBJ2-5 TRBV6-1 ASSEGGVKQTQY